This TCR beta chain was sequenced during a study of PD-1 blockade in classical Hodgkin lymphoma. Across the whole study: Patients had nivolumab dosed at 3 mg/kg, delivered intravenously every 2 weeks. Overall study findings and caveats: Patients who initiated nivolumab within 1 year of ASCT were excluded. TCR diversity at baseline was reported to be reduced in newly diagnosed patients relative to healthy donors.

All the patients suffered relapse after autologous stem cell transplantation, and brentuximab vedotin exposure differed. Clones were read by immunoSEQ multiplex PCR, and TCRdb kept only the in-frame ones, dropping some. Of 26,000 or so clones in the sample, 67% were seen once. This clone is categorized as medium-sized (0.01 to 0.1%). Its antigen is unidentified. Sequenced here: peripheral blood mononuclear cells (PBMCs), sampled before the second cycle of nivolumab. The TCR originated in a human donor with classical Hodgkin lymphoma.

CDR3 nucleotides: TGTGCCAGCAGCGTAGGGGGGCTTGAGCAGTTCTTC. Amino acids: CASSVGGLEQFF. V gene TRBV9 combines with J gene TRBJ2-1; weak D call: TRBD1 (6 bases). CDR1 SGDLS and CDR2 YYNGEE come from the germline V gene. The CDR3 spans 12 residues. The V end lost 0 bases, the J end lost 9 bases, and 7 bases lay between the germline ends.